This T cell receptor beta chain was sequenced during a study of CD8+CD57+ T cells in acquired aplastic anemia. Profiling that covered TCR beta VDJ and CDR3 relied on genomic DNA as its template. One entry per CDR3 protein results from TCRdb running MiXCR on the reads. Of a few hundred thousand distinct CDR3 sequences detected, around 30% appear once; the ten largest clones hold roughly 0.8%. Unmatched junction bases numbered 3, after V lost 0 bases and J lost 10 bases. Germline CDR1 is SGHRS and CDR2 is YFSETQ. This CDR3 has 14 amino acids. It was patients with CD8+CD57+ cell expansion by flow cytometry who were chosen for sequencing.

The sequenced material came from sorted CD4+, CD8+, or CD8+CD57+ T cells (not recorded which) from PBMCs. This rearrangement joins TRBV5-1 to TRBJ1-6; TRBD1 agrees at 8 bases. The sequence derives from a human donor with aplastic anemia. DNA of the CDR3: TGCGCCAGCAGCTTGGGGTCAGGGGGCTCACCCCTCCACTTT. Amino acids: CASSLGSGGSPLHF.